Presented here are 21 T cell receptor beta chains from one specimen sequenced in a study of spatial heterogeneity in lung cancer. TCRdb redid the calling of the 5' RACE reads with MiXCR, one entry per CDR3 protein. Among more than 35,000 distinct CDR3 sequences, 5.2% were seen once, and the ten largest hold roughly 27%. As for time point: sample taken at primary tumor resection. The material was PBMCs, obtained at surgery. The receptors here all came from a female donor with early-stage non-small cell lung cancer.

This clonotype was seen a few times. The chain links TRBV4-2 to TRBJ2-1, with 9 bases matching TRBD2. The CDR3 runs 15 residues. Germline V gene sequence: CDR1 LGHNA, CDR2 YNFKEQ. The J segment lost 6 bases and the V segment lost 0 bases, leaving 3 bases of the junction unmatched. CDR3 nucleotide sequence: TGTGCCAGCAGCCAAGACCCGACTAGCGGCAATGAGCAGTTCTTC. It specifies CASSQDPTSGNEQFF.

This clonotype occurred once. The V and J genes are TRBV4-2 and TRBJ2-3; 12 nucleotides align to TRBD2. The CDR3 runs 17 residues. CDR1 and CDR2 from the germline V gene are LGHNA and YNFKEQ. Losses at the gene ends were 4 bases for V and 7 bases for J; bases not matched to a gene: 12. The CDR3 protein is CASSPLGASGGGNTQYF. The CDR3 DNA reads TGTGCCAGCAGCCCCCTCGGGGCTAGCGGGGGGGGAAATACGCAGTATTTT.

This chain joins TRBV5-1 and TRBJ1-1, with D tentatively TRBD1 (6 bases). V was trimmed by 4 bases and J by 4 bases, leaving 17 bases between them. This CDR3 has 15 residues. Germline V gives CDR1 SGHRS, CDR2 YFSETQ. The CDR3 spells CASSPEPDRPTEAFF. As DNA, the CDR3 is TGCGCCAGCAGCCCGGAGCCAGACAGGCCCACTGAAGCTTTCTTT.

This clonotype appeared many times. J is TRBJ1-1 and V is TRBV6-5; D not resolved. CDR1 and CDR2 (germline): MNHEY, SVGAGI. Trimming took off 6 bases at V and 1 base at J, with 9 bases between the two ends. CDR3 length: 13 residues. The CDR3 DNA is TGTGCCAGCAGCCTTCGCGAGAACACTGAAGCTTTCTTT. This sequence encodes CASSLRENTEAFF.

This clonotype was recorded a few times. J is TRBJ2-2 and V is TRBV9, with 13 bases fitting TRBD2. This CDR3 is 18 amino acids long. V lost 0 bases and J lost 9; bases outside the gene matches: 11. Germline V gene data show CDR1 as SGDLS and CDR2 as YYNGEE. CDR3 sequence (DNA): TGTGCCAGCAGCGTAGGGCCCCCACTAGCGGGGGGGCCGCGGGAGCTGTTTTTT. Translation gives CASSVGPPLAGGPRELFF.

The chain is built from TRBV21-1 and TRBJ1-5. TRBV21-1 is designated a pseudogene. The CDR3 has 16 residues. The CDR3 spells CASSKDYQGPYQPQHF. CDR3 sequence (DNA): TGTGCCAGCAGCAAAGATTATCAGGGTCCTTATCAGCCCCAGCATTTT.

This clonotype came up many times. This sequence joins TRBV20-1 and TRBJ1-5; 9 nucleotides align to TRBD1. Germline-derived CDR1 and CDR2 are DFQATT and SNEGSKA (reference sequence). The CDR3 contains 17 residues. V shed 2 bases, J shed 2 bases, and the junction held 10 bases outside the gene matches. DNA for the CDR3: TGCAGTGCTAGACCAATGACAGGGGGACAAGGCAATCAGCCCCAGCATTTT. Its translation is CSARPMTGGQGNQPQHF.

This clonotype was observed at least ten times. The genes are TRBV4-1 and TRBJ1-1; D possibly corresponds to TRBD1 (6 bases). The CDR3 is 14 residues long. Germline V gene lookup returns CDR1 MGHRA and CDR2 YSYEKL. The ends were cut back, 4 bases at V and 3 bases at J, with 12 bases in the middle. The CDR3 region has the DNA TGCGCCAGCAGCCGACAGGCAGCTTACACTGAAGCTTTCTTT. It is translated as CASSRQAAYTEAFF.

At least ten counts were recorded for this clonotype. CDR3 sequence reads: CASRPGIANWETQYF. In nucleotides, the CDR3 is TGTGCCAGCAGGCCGGGGATAGCGAATTGGGAGACCCAGTACTTC. The chain is built from TRBV6-6 and TRBJ2-5, with D maybe TRBD2 (5 bases). The CDR3 has 15 amino acids. CDR1 is MNHNY and CDR2 is SVGAGI in the germline V gene (reference sequence). V shed 6 bases and J shed 5 bases, with 19 bases lying between them.

The gene calls are TRBV7-9 and TRBJ2-1; D not certain. The V and J ends lost 5 bases and 9 bases respectively, with 20 bases between them. Germline lookup yields CDR1 SEHNR and CDR2 FQNEAQ (reference sequence). The length of the CDR3 is 15 residues. CDR3 amino acids: CASSPRASQKREQFF. The CDR3 DNA follows: TGTGCCAGCAGCCCCCGGGCTTCCCAAAAACGTGAGCAGTTCTTC.

This clonotype was counted many times. V and J are TRBV5-1 and TRBJ2-1; possible D gene TRBD1, 6 bases. Per the germline V gene, CDR1 is SGHRS and CDR2 is YFSETQ. This CDR3 spans 16 amino acids. V was cut by 3 bases and J by 1 base, with 14 bases left in between. CDR3 DNA: TGCGCCAGCAGCTCGTTCGACAGGTTATCCTACAATGAGCAGTTCTTC. This encodes CASSSFDRLSYNEQFF. Using reference TRBV5-1 and TRBJ2-1 for the parts outside the CDR3, the full variable domain is KAGVTQTPRYLIKTRGQQVTLSCSPISGHRSVSWYQQTPGQGLQFLFEYFSETQRNKGNFPGRFSGRQFSNSRSEMNVSTLELGDSALYLCASSSFDRLSYNEQFFGPGTRLTVL.

Concerning this clonotype: At one of its ends the junction is not consistent with the germline gene, which may arise from a read error. The rearrangement uses TRBV9 and TRBJ2-1, with TRBD2 matching 10 bases. The germline CDR1 and CDR2 sequences are SGDLS and YYNGEE. The CDR3 spans 14 residues. This CDR3 is CASSAGLAVNERFF. The CDR3 DNA is TGTGCCAGCAGCGCCGGACTAGCGGTGAATGAGCGGTTCTTC.

This clonotype turned up a few times. The chain uses TRBV11-2 and TRBJ1-4; possible D gene TRBD1, 5 bases. Per the germline V gene, CDR1 is SGHAT and CDR2 is FQNNGV. This CDR3 has 12 amino acids. V lost 7 bases, J lost 7 bases, and 10 bases lay in between. The CDR3 is CASTRQGEKLFF. The DNA for the CDR3 is TGTGCCAGCACCCGTCAGGGTGAAAAACTGTTTTTT.

The sample holds a few counts of this clonotype. CDR3 amino acids: CASSQDGAGTSVSDTQYF. The CDR3 DNA reads as TGTGCCAGCAGCCAAGATGGGGCGGGCACATCGGTTTCAGATACGCAGTATTTT. This chain joins TRBV4-2 and TRBJ2-3; the D gene could be TRBD1 or TRBD2 (5 bases each). Germline V gene sequence: CDR1 LGHNA, CDR2 YNFKEQ. V was cut by 0 bases and J by 4 bases, with 20 bases left in between. The CDR3 consists of 18 residues.

This clonotype was detected ten times or more. The chain employs TRBV5-1 and TRBJ2-1; 7 bases match TRBD2. The germline V gene has CDR1 SGHRS and CDR2 YFSETQ. The CDR3 totals 16 residues. Trimming removed 0 bases from V and 2 bases from J; junction bases left unmatched: 5. This CDR3 reads CASSLVAGRAYNEQFF. The CDR3 nucleotides are TGCGCCAGCAGCTTGGTTGCGGGGAGGGCCTACAATGAGCAGTTCTTC. The full variable domain, in which reference TRBV5-1 and TRBJ2-1 provide the parts outside the CDR3, is KAGVTQTPRYLIKTRGQQVTLSCSPISGHRSVSWYQQTPGQGLQFLFEYFSETQRNKGNFPGRFSGRQFSNSRSEMNVSTLELGDSALYLCASSLVAGRAYNEQFFGPGTRLTVL.

Ten or more counts support this clonotype. The chain links TRBV12-3 or TRBV12-4 to TRBJ1-1; D unclear. V lost 3 bases and J lost 7, with 12 bases in between. CDR3 length: 13 amino acids. The CDR3 bases are TGTGCCAGCAGTTTTGGCACCTACGGTGAAGCTTTCTTT. Translating it yields CASSFGTYGEAFF.

In this sample, this clonotype turned up many times. The genes are TRBV6-2 or TRBV6-3 and TRBJ1-1; a possible D gene is TRBD1 (6 bases). There are 16 residues in the CDR3. Trimming left V 5 bases short and J 3 bases short, with 19 bases between. Germline CDR1 reads MNHEY; CDR2 reads SVGEGT. DNA of the CDR3: TGTGCCAGCAGTACACGTCGACAGGTTTGGGACACTGAAGCTTTCTTT. Protein product: CASSTRRQVWDTEAFF.

The chain uses TRBV27 and TRBJ1-6, with D perhaps matching TRBD1 (5 bases). V was shortened by 2 bases and J by 8 bases, with 16 bases between the two germline ends. This CDR3 has 16 residues. Germline-derived CDR1 and CDR2 are MNHEY and SMNVEV (reference sequence). CDR3 sequence: CASSLSSWQGYSPLHF. The CDR3 DNA is TGTGCCAGCAGTTTAAGTTCGTGGCAGGGATATTCACCCCTCCACTTT.

This clonotype occurred many times. The chain carries TRBV2 and TRBJ2-1; D is possibly TRBD2 (5 bases). CDR1 and CDR2 from the germline V gene are SNHLY and FYNNEI. The CDR3 contains 14 residues. Trimming took 4 bases from V and 8 from J, leaving 15 bases between them. The CDR3 DNA sequence: TGTGCCAGCAGTGGCGCACTAGTTGGCGATGAGCAGTTCTTC. It encodes CASSGALVGDEQFF.

This clonotype was detected many times. The chain uses TRBV6-2 or TRBV6-3 and TRBJ2-1; 11 bases match TRBD2. Germline V CDR1 and CDR2: MNHEY, SVGEGT. The V segment lost 5 bases and the J segment 9 bases; nucleotides outside the gene matches: 9. The CDR3 has 15 residues. The CDR3 nucleotides read TGTGCCAGCAGTACTACTAGCGGGGGAGGTACTGAGCAGTTCTTC. Protein: CASSTTSGGGTEQFF.

Many counts were recorded for this clonotype. The chain uses TRBV5-4 and TRBJ2-7; possibly TRBD1 for D (5 bases). The CDR3 is 14 residues long. Germline V gives CDR1 SGHNT, CDR2 YYREEE (reference sequence). Trimming removed 4 bases from V and 2 bases from J, with 13 bases in between. The CDR3 loop reads CASSPRQKTYEQYF. As DNA, the CDR3 is TGTGCCAGCAGCCCGCGACAGAAAACCTACGAGCAGTACTTC.